This T cell receptor (beta chain) is drawn from a study of blood T cells in healthy people across ages. Using a J-beta primer mix together with a sample-barcoded 5' primer, a second PCR was run for about 6 to 12 cycles. Each CDR3 protein is one row after TCRdb ran MiXCR on the 5' RACE reads. The data show around 1,700,000 distinct CDR3 sequences, with 28% seen just once and over 7% held by the top ten. CDR3 size: 15 residues. V was clipped by 7 bases and J by 7 bases; unmatched bases: 8. The V gene's germline CDR1 is MDHEN and CDR2 SYDVKM. The specimen was blood. The chain carries TRBV28 and TRBJ2-1; 12 bases are a match to TRBD2. The sequence was collected from a young woman in good health. The CDR3: CASTSLAGGRNEQFF. The CDR3 coding sequence is TGTGCCAGCACATCTCTAGCGGGGGGGAGAAATGAGCAGTTCTTC.